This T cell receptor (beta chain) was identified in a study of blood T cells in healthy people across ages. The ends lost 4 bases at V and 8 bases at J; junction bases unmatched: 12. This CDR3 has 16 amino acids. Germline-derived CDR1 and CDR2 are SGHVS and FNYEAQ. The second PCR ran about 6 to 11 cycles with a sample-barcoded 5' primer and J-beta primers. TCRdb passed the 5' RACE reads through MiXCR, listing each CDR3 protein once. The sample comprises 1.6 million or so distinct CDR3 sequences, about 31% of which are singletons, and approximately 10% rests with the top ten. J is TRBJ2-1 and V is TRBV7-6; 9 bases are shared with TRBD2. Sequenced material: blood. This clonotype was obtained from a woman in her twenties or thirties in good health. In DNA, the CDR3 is TGTGCCAGCAGCTCCGTGACCGGACTAGCGATCTATGAGCAGTTCTTC. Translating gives CASSSVTGLAIYEQFF.